The rows below give T cell receptor beta chains drawn from one sample of a study of T cells in Graves' hyperthyroidism and ophthalmopathy. Each CDR3 protein is one row after TCRdb ran MiXCR on the multiplex PCR reads. The sample carries a few hundred thousand distinct CDR3 sequences, around an eighth recorded once. Sample: blood. All receptors derive from a man aged 25 to 45 with Graves' hyperthyroidism that later progressed to Graves' ophthalmopathy. The CDR3 runs from the conserved cysteine through the conserved F or W. A D gene is named only where the DNA matches it firmly. Clone size is stated in some rows and not others, as once, few, many or a class when expanded.

>TRBJ1-1|13|many|-|TRBV19
CASKRRLNTEAFF
TGTGCCAGTAAAAGGCGGTTGAACACTGAAGCTTTCTTT
>TRBJ2-1|15|many|TRBD2|TRBV2
CASSVTGGEVNEQFF
TGTGCCAGCAGTGTGACGGGGGGGGAGGTCAATGAGCAGTTCTTC
>TRBJ2-2|15|many|-|TRBV19
CASSMGSGGTGELFF
TGTGCCAGTAGTATGGGGTCCGGAGGGACCGGGGAGCTGTTTTTT
>TRBJ1-6|19|many|TRBD1|TRBV28
CASSLSGGRQGASNSPLHF
TGTGCCAGCAGTTTATCCGGAGGACGACAGGGGGCTTCTAATTCACCCCTCCACTTT
>TRBJ2-3|14|many|-|TRBV10-1
CASGLQESTDTQYF
TGCGCCAGCGGATTACAGGAAAGCACAGATACGCAGTATTTT
>TRBJ2-1|14|many|TRBD1|TRBV24-1
CATTDRETYNEQFF
TGTGCCACCACCGACAGGGAAACCTACAATGAGCAGTTCTTC
>TRBJ2-1|14|-|-|TRBV20-1
CSASGTWGGNEQFF
TGCAGTGCTAGTGGCACCTGGGGAGGCAATGAGCAGTTCTTC
>TRBJ1-3|15|few|-|TRBV4-1
CASSQRLISGNTIYF
TGCGCCAGCAGCCAGAGACTCATCTCTGGAAACACCATATATTTT
>TRBJ1-1|15|few|-|TRBV3-1
CASSHSSAPNTEAFF
TGTGCCAGCAGCCACTCCAGCGCTCCTAACACTGAAGCTTTCTTT
>TRBJ1-6|18|-|-|TRBV14
CASSQENRFHSYNSPLHF
TGTGCCAGCAGCCAAGAGAACAGGTTCCACTCCTATAATTCACCCCTCCACTTT
>TRBJ2-1|14|few|-|TRBV29-1
CSVEGGFSYNEQFF
TGCAGCGTTGAAGGCGGGTTTTCCTACAATGAGCAGTTCTTC
>TRBJ1-3|16|-|-|TRBV9
CASSPERFHSGNTIYF
TGTGCCAGCAGCCCAGAAAGGTTCCACTCTGGAAACACCATATATTTT
>TRBJ2-3|14|once|-|TRBV5-1
CASSLNKDTDTQYF
TGCGCCAGCAGCCTGAACAAAGACACAGATACGCAGTATTTT
>TRBJ2-2|16|-|TRBD2|TRBV4-1
CASSLRGGLDTGELFF
TGCGCCAGCAGCCTCCGGGGGGGTCTGGACACCGGGGAGCTGTTTTTT
>TRBJ2-4|17|-|TRBD2|TRBV7-2
CASSGVLAGGAKNIQYF
TGTGCCAGCAGCGGGGTCTTAGCGGGGGGAGCGAAAAACATTCAGTACTTC
>TRBJ2-1|14|few|-|TRBV5-1
CASIQGDSYNEQFF
TGCGCCAGCATACAAGGGGACTCCTACAATGAGCAGTTCTTC
>TRBJ1-5|15|many|-|TRBV5-1
CASSLAGQANQPQHF
TGCGCCAGCAGCTTGGCGGGACAAGCTAATCAGCCCCAGCATTTT
>TRBJ2-3|15|many|-|TRBV7-9
CASSLGSRGTDTQYF
TGTGCCAGCAGCTTGGGGTCCAGAGGCACAGATACGCAGTATTTT
>TRBJ2-7|14|few|-|TRBV9
CASSVGGHNYEQYF
TGTGCCAGCAGCGTAGGGGGTCATAACTACGAGCAGTACTTC
>TRBJ2-7|13|-|-|TRBV9
CASSVGGVYEQYF
TGTGCCAGCAGCGTCGGAGGGGTGTACGAGCAGTACTTC
>TRBJ2-5|15|-|TRBD2|TRBV5-5
CASSSLLAGVETQYF
TGTGCCAGCAGCTCACTGTTAGCGGGGGTCGAGACCCAGTACTTC
>TRBJ2-1|15|few|-|TRBV15
CATSRGKQPGNEQFF
TGTGCCACCAGCAGAGGAAAACAGCCAGGCAATGAGCAGTTCTTC
>TRBJ2-3|17|many|-|TRBV11-2
CASSLFRGRQYTDTQYF
TGTGCCAGCAGCTTGTTTCGGGGGAGGCAGTACACAGATACGCAGTATTTT
>TRBJ1-1|12|many|-|TRBV5-1
CASSLADGRAFF
TGCGCCAGCAGCTTGGCAGACGGACGAGCTTTCTTT
>TRBJ2-5|13|many|-|TRBV6-1
CASTRTAQETQYF
TGTGCCAGCACTCGGACGGCCCAAGAGACCCAGTACTTC
>TRBJ2-7|17|-|-|TRBV29-1
CSVEGGLDRRGNYEQYF
TGCAGCGTTGAAGGGGGGCTGGACCGCCGGGGGAATTACGAGCAGTACTTC
>TRBJ1-5|16|-|TRBD1|TRBV5-5
CASSWGQGEVSQPQHF
TGTGCCAGCAGCTGGGGACAGGGGGAAGTTTCTCAGCCCCAGCATTTT
>TRBJ1-2|13|many|TRBD1|TRBV12-3/TRBV12-4
CASTVGDRGSFTF
TGTGCCAGCACCGTCGGGGACAGGGGTTCGTTCACCTTC
>TRBJ2-7|15|many|TRBD1|TRBV18
CASSPKDRGIYEQYF
TGTGCCAGCTCACCAAAGGACAGGGGAATCTACGAGCAGTACTTC
>TRBJ1-2|13|many|-|TRBV7-9
CASTPRRDGGYTF
TGTGCCAGCACCCCTCGACGGGACGGTGGCTACACCTTC
>TRBJ2-3|15|-|TRBD2|TRBV30
CAWSVQVAGADTQYF
TGTGCCTGGAGTGTACAGGTAGCGGGGGCAGATACGCAGTATTTT
>TRBJ2-3|15|-|TRBD2|TRBV7-2
CASSGTSGGGDTQYF
TGTGCCAGCAGTGGGACTAGCGGCGGGGGGGATACGCAGTATTTT
>TRBJ2-1|14|many|-|TRBV5-1
CASSPPPSPNEQFF
TGCGCCAGCAGCCCCCCACCCTCGCCCAATGAGCAGTTCTTC
>TRBJ2-7|15|few|-|TRBV7-9
CASSSQGTVSYEQYF
TGTGCCAGCAGCTCCCAAGGGACGGTCTCCTACGAGCAGTACTTC
>TRBJ2-3|14|-|TRBD2|TRBV20-1
CSAPPGGGPYTQYF
TGCAGTGCTCCACCGGGGGGGGGGCCGTATACGCAGTATTTT